The clone carrying this T cell receptor (beta chain) appeared a single time. Its matching antigen is unknown. This table comes from immunoSEQ multiplex PCR, and its TCRdb copy is limited to in-frame clones, with some not included. Seen here are about 400,000 clones, roughly 89% observed once, and the top ten hold under 0.9%. This sample stems from a study of cytomegalovirus exposure and HLA in healthy donors. Study-wide background: A later analysis reported the same platform for the 120 or so validation repertoires and the 500 to 750 first-cohort repertoires.

Notes on the study in general: Subsequent analysis found a tendency for first-cohort TCR clusters to co-occur within the 120 or so validation repertoires.

The CDR3 runs 17 residues. V shed 0 bases and J shed 2 bases, with 13 bases lying between them. Germline CDR1 and CDR2: MGHRA and YSYEKL. The chain links TRBV4-1 to TRBJ2-2, with D maybe TRBD1 (6 bases). The clonotype comes from a woman aged 18-29 years in good health and CMV-seronegative. The sequencing input was PBMCs. CDR3 coding DNA: TGCGCCAGCAGCCAAGAACCTAAGGACAGTAACACCGGGGAGCTGTTTTTT. Its protein product is CASSQEPKDSNTGELFF.